These 2 T cell receptor beta chains originate from one sample sequenced in a study of OX40 agonist ivuxolimab in advanced cancers. Profiling relied on immunoSEQ multiplex PCR, and the TCRdb table lists in-frame clones only, not all of them. Altogether around 67,000 clones are present, roughly 80% being singletons, with the ten largest covering approximately 2.6%. The input for sequencing was CD4+ or CD8+ T cells sorted from blood, taken in a trial of the OX40 agonist ivuxolimab. The origin of the receptors is an adult with an advanced solid tumor such as melanoma, head and neck, liver or kidney cancer.

This clone was counted a single time. The genes are TRBV11-3 and TRBJ1-1, with 8 bases lining up with TRBD1. The V gene's germline CDR1 is SGHNT and CDR2 YENEEA. This CDR3 region has 13 residues. The junction had 4 bases not matched to a gene; V was cut back by 6 bases and J by 4 bases. The CDR3 protein is CASRLGQGTEAFF. The CDR3 DNA is TGTGCCAGCAGGCTCGGACAGGGCACTGAAGCTTTCTTT.

The chain joins TRBV2 to TRBJ1-4, with D possibly being TRBD1 (5 bases). Germline V gives CDR1 SNHLY, CDR2 FYNNEI. V was cut by 2 bases and J by 10 bases, with 17 bases left in between. The CDR3 length is 15 residues. CDR3 nucleotide sequence: TGTGCCAGCAGTGAACTAGCAGCCATCCAGGGAAAACTGTTTTTT. This codes for CASSELAAIQGKLFF. Complete variable domain (other parts from reference TRBV2 and TRBJ1-4): EPEVTQTPSHQVTQMGQEVILRCVPISNHLYFYWYRQILGQKVEFLVSFYNNEISEKSEIFDDQFSVERPDGSNFTLKIRSTKLEDSAMYFCASSELAAIQGKLFFGSGTQLSVL.